This entry concerns a single TCR beta chain. Antigen: not known. This sample is drawn from a study of OX40 agonist ivuxolimab in advanced cancers. Study information: Clinicians treated patients with ivuxolimab, an agonistic anti-OX40 (CD134) antibody.

Findings and limits, study-wide: At doses 0.1 to 3.0 mg/kg, CD4+ and CD8+ clones expanded.

The protocol was immunoSEQ multiplex PCR, while the TCRdb copy is restricted to in-frame clones and leaves out a portion. The sample records fewer than 100,000 clones, 65% to 85% being singletons. Trimming took 8 bases from V and 2 from J, leaving 12 bases between them. The CDR3 covers 13 residues. Germline V CDR1 and CDR2: LNHDA, SQIVND (reference sequence). This chain connects TRBV19 to TRBJ1-1; D is possibly TRBD1 (6 bases). Sequences were derived from CD4+ or CD8+ T cells sorted from blood, sampled in a trial of the OX40 agonist ivuxolimab. This TCR was sampled from an adult with an advanced solid tumor such as melanoma, head and neck, liver or kidney cancer. CDR3 region: CASLLQGNTEAFF. The DNA for the CDR3 is TGTGCCAGTTTGCTACAGGGTAACACTGAAGCTTTCTTT.